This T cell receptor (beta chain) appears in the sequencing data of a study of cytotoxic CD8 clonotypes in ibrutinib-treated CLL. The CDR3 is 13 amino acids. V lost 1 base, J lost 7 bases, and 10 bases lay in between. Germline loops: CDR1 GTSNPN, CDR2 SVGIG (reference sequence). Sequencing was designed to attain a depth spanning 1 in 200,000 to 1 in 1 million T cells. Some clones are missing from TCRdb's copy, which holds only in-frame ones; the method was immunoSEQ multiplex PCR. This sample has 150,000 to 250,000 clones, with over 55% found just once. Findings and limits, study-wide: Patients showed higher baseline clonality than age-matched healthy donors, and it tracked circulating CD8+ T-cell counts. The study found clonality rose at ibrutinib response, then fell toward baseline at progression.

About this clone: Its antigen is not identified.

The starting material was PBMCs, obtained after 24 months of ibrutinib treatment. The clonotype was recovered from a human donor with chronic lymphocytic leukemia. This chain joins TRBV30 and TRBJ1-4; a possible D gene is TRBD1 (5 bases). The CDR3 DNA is TGTGCCTGGAGTGGGCAGGGCGGTGAAAAACTGTTTTTT. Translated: CAWSGQGGEKLFF.